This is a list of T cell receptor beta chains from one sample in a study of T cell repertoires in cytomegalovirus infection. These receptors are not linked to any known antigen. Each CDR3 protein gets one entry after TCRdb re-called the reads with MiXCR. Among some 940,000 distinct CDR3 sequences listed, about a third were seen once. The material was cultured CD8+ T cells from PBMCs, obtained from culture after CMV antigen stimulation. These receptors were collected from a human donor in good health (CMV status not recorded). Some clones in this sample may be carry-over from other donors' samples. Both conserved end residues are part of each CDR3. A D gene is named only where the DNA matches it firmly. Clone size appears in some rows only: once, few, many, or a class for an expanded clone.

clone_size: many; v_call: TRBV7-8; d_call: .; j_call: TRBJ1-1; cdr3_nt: TGTGCCAGCAGCCCCAGGACAGAGATGAACACTGAAGCTTTCTTT; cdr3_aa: CASSPRTEMNTEAFF
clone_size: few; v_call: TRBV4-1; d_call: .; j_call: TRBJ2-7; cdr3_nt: TGCGCCAGCAAGGAGGTGTCAGGGGGAGGCTACGAGCAGTACTTC; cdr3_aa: CASKEVSGGGYEQYF
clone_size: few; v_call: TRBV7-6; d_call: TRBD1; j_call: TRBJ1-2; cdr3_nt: TGTGCCAGCAGCTCCGGGACAGCCCATGGCTACACCTTC; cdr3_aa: CASSSGTAHGYTF
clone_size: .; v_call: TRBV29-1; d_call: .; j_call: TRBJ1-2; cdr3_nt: TGCAGCGTTGAAGATCGGCGGGACGGGGGCTATGGCTACACCTTC; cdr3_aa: CSVEDRRDGGYGYTF
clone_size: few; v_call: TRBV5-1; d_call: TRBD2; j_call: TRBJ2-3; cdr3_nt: TGCGCCAGCAGCTTGGGACTAGCGGGGGTTAGAGATACGCAGTATTTT; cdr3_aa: CASSLGLAGVRDTQYF
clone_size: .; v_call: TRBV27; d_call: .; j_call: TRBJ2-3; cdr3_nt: TGTGCCAGCAGTCCCCCGGACTACCTCACAGATACGCAGTATTTT; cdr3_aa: CASSPPDYLTDTQYF
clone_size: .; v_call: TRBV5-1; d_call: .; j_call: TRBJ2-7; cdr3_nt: TGCGCCAGCAGCTTGTTAACAGATACCTACGAGCAGTACTTC; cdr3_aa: CASSLLTDTYEQYF
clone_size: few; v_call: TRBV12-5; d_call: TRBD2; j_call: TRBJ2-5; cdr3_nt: TGTGCTAGTATGGGGACTAGCGGGGGCCTTCAAGAGACCCAGTACTTC; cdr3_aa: CASMGTSGGLQETQYF
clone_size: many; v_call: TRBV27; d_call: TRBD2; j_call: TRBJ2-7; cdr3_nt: TGTGCCAGCAGTTTATCGCCTAGCGGGAGCTCCTACGAGCAGTACTTC; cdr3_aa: CASSLSPSGSSYEQYF
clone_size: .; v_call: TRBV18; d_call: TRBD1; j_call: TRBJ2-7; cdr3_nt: TGTGCCAGCTCCCCGCCGGGACAGGGGACCTACGAGCAGTACTTC; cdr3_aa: CASSPPGQGTYEQYF
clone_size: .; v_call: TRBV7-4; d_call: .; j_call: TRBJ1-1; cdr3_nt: TGTGCCAGCAGCTTAGGGCCAGGGCGGTTCACTGAAGCTTTCTTT; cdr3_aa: CASSLGPGRFTEAFF
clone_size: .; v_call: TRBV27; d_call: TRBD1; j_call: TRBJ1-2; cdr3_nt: TGTGCCAGCAGTTTTGGGGACAGGGCCCACTATGGCTACACCTTC; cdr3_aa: CASSFGDRAHYGYTF
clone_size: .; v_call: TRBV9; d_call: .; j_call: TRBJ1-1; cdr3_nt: TGTGCCAGTCTGGGGGCATCGGGCACTGAAGCTTTCTTT; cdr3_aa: CASLGASGTEAFF
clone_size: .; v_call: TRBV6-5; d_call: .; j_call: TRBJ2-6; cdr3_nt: TGTGCCAGCAGTTTTAAGTTTGGTGGGGCCAACGTCCTGACTTTC; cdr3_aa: CASSFKFGGANVLTF
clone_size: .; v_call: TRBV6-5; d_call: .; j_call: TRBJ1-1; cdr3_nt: TGTGCCAGCAGCGCGGGGTATATGAACACTGAAGCTTTCTTT; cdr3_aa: CASSAGYMNTEAFF
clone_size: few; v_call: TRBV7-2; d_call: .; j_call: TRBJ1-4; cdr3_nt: TGTGCCAGCAGCATAGTGTTTGGGGACGGCCGGAATGAAAAACTGTTTTTT; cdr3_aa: CASSIVFGDGRNEKLFF
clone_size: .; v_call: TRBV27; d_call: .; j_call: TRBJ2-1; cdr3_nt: TGTGCCAGCGGAGGAGGGCACAGGCTTGAGCAGTTCTTC; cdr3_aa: CASGGGHRLEQFF
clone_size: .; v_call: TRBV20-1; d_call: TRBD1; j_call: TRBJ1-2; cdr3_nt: TGCAGTGCTAGAGATGGTCAGGGGGCTTGGTATGGCTACACCTTC; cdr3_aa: CSARDGQGAWYGYTF
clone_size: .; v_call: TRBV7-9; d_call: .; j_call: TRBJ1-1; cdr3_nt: TGTGCCAGCAGCTTTCTAATGGAGAACACTGAAGCTTTCTTT; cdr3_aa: CASSFLMENTEAFF
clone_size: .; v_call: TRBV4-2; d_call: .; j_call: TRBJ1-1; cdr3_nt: TGTGCCAGCAGCCCCGAGGCCGGGGCCAACACTGAAGCTTTCTTT; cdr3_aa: CASSPEAGANTEAFF
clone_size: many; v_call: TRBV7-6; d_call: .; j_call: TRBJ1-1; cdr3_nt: TGTGCCAGCAGCTTAGAGACACAAACTGAAGCTTTCTTT; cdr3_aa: CASSLETQTEAFF
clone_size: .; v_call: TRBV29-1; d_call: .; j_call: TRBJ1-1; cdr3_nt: TGCAGCGCGGACACCCTTAACACTGAAGCTTTCTTT; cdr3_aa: CSADTLNTEAFF
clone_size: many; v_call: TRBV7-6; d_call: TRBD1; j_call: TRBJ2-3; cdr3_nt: TGTGCCAGCAGCTTCCACCGGACAGGGGAGGATTCCACAGATACGCAGTATTTT; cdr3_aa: CASSFHRTGEDSTDTQYF
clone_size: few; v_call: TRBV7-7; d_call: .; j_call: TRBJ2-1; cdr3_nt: TGTGCTAGCAGTCTAGACTGGGCGAACTTGGGGGCGGAAGGTGAGCAGTTCTTC; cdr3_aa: CASSLDWANLGAEGEQFF
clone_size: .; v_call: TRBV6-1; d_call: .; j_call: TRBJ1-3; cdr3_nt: TGTGCCAGCAGTGAATGGGGTTGGGGAAGAAAGAACACCATATATTTT; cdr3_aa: CASSEWGWGRKNTIYF
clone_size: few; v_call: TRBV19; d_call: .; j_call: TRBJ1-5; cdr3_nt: TGTGCCAGTAGTCAACCCCCTTATAGCAATCAGCCCCAGCATTTT; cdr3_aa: CASSQPPYSNQPQHF
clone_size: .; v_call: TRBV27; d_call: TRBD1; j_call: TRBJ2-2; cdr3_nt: TGTGCCAGCAGTTTCCTTGGGGACAGATCGAACACCGGGGAGCTGTTTTTT; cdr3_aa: CASSFLGDRSNTGELFF
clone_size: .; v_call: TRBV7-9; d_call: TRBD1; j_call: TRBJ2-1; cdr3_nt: TGTGCCAGCAGCTCCTCGGGACAGGGTTACAATGAGCAGTTCTTC; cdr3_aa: CASSSSGQGYNEQFF
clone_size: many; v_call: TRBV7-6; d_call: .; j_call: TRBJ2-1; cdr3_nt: TGTGCCAGCAGCCCAAGGATAGGGGGATCCTACAATGAGCAGTTCTTC; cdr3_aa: CASSPRIGGSYNEQFF
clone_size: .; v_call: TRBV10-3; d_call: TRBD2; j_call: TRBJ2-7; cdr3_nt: TGTGCCATCAGTGAGGGCGGGAGAGACTACGAGCAGTACTTC; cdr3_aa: CAISEGGRDYEQYF
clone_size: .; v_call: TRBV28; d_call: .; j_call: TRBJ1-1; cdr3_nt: TGTGCCAGCAGCACCAGGGAGAGAACAACTGAAGCTTTCTTT; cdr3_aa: CASSTRERTTEAFF
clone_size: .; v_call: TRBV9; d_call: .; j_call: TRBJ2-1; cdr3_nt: TGTGCCAGCAGCGTAGCAAACAAATACAATGAGCAGTTCTTC; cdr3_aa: CASSVANKYNEQFF